This T cell receptor (beta chain) was identified in a study of T cells in Graves' hyperthyroidism and ophthalmopathy. This clonotype came up a few times. This may arise from a read error, as a much more abundant clone is one base away. Germline loops: CDR1 GTSNPN, CDR2 SVGIG (reference sequence). The CDR3 length is 17 residues. Template material for amplifying TCR beta CDR3 regions consisted of RNA transcripts. TCR CDR3 regions were first amplified by RT-PCR with HTBI primers. TCRdb analysed the multiplex PCR reads with MiXCR anew, one entry per CDR3 protein. The sample lists more than 550,000 distinct CDR3 sequences, around 20% occurring once. Each diagnosis drew on symptoms, thyroxine, TRAb, thyroid ultrasound and orbital computed tomography findings. The sample of blood was obtained at first hyperthyroidism diagnosis (before any ophthalmopathy symptoms).

The chain employs TRBV30 and TRBJ2-1; D unclear. This TCR was sampled from a woman aged 50 to 60 with Graves' hyperthyroidism that later progressed to Graves' ophthalmopathy. The sequenced material came from blood. The CDR3 DNA reads TGTGCCTACCTTGGAATTGCGGCGGCGAGCTCCCACAATGAGCAGTTCTTC. Protein sequence: CAYLGIAAASSHNEQFF.